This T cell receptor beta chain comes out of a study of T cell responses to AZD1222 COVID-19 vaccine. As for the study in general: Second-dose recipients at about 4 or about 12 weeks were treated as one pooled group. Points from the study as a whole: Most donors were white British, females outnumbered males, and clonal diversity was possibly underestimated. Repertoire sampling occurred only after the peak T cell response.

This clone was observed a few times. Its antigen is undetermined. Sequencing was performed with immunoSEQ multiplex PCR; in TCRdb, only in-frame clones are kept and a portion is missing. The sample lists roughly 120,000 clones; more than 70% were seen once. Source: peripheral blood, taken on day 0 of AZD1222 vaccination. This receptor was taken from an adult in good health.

The CDR3 is CASRDLAGGAATDTQYF. Here the CDR3 DNA reads TGTGCCAGCAGGGACTTGGCGGGGGGGGCAGCCACAGATACGCAGTATTTT. The chain has TRBV21-1 and TRBJ2-3; the listed D gene, TRBD2, was not tested against the DNA. TRBV21-1 is recorded as a pseudogene. The length of the CDR3 is 17 residues.